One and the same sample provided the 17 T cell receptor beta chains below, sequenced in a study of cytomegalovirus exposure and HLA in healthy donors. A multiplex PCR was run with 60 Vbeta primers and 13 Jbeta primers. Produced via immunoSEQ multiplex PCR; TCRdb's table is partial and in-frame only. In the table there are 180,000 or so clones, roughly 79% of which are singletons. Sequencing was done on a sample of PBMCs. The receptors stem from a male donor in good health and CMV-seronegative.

CDR3 region: CASSRDIYRYTF. The CDR3, as DNA: TGCGCCAGCAGCAGGGACATTTACCGCTACACCTTC. The chain uses TRBV5-1 and TRBJ1-2; D perhaps matches TRBD1 (6 bases). CDR1 and CDR2 (germline): SGHRS, YFSETQ. V lost 4 bases, J lost 9 bases, and 13 bases lay in between. This CDR3 region has 12 residues. Complete variable domain (other parts from reference TRBV5-1 and TRBJ1-2): KAGVTQTPRYLIKTRGQQVTLSCSPISGHRSVSWYQQTPGQGLQFLFEYFSETQRNKGNFPGRFSGRQFSNSRSEMNVSTLELGDSALYLCASSRDIYRYTFGSGTRLTVV.

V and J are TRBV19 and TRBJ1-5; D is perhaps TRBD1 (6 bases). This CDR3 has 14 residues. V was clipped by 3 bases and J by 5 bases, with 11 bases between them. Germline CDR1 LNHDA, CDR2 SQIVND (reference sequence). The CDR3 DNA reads TGTGCCAGTAGTATGGGGACACAGTATCAGCCCCAGCATTTT. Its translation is CASSMGTQYQPQHF.

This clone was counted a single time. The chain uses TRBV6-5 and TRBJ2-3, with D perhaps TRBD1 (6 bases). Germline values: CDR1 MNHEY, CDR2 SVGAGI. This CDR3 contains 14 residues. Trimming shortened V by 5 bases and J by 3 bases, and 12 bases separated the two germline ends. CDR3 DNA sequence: TGTGCCAGCAGTCTAGGACAGAGAACAGATACGCAGTATTTT. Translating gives CASSLGQRTDTQYF.

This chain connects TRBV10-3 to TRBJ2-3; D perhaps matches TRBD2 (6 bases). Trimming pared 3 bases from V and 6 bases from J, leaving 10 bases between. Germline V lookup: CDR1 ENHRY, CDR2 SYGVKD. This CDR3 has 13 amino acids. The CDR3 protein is CAISDGGDDTQYF. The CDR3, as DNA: TGTGCCATCAGTGACGGGGGTGATGATACGCAGTATTTT.

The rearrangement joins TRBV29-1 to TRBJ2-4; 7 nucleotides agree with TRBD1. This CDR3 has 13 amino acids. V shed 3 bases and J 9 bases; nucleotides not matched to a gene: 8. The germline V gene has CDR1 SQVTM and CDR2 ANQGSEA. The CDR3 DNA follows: TGCAGCGTTGAGGTCAGACAGGGTGGCATTCAGTACTTC. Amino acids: CSVEVRQGGIQYF.

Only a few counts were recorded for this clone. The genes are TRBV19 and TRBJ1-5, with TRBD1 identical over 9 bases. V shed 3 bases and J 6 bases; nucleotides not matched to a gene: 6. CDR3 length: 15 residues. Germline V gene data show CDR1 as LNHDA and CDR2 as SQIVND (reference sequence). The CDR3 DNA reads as TGTGCCAGTAGTATGGGGACAGGGAGGGTTCAGCCCCAGCATTTT. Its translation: CASSMGTGRVQPQHF.

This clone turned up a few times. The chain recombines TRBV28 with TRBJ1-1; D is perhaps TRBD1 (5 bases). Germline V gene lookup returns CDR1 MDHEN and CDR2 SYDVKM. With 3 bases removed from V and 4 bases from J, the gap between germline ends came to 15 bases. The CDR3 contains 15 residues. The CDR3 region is CASSLELGEGTEAFF. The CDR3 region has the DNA TGTGCCAGCAGTTTGGAATTAGGGGAGGGCACTGAAGCTTTCTTT.

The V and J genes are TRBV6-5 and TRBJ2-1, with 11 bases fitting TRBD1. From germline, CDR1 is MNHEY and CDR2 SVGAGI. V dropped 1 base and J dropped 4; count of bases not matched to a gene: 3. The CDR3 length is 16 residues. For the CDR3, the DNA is TGTGCCAGCAGTTACTTCCGGGACAGGGGGTACAATGAGCAGTTCTTC. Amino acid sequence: CASSYFRDRGYNEQFF.

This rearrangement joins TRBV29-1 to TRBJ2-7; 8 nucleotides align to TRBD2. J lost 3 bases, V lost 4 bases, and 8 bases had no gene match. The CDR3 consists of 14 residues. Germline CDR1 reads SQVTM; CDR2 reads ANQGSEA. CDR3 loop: CSVVGGLVGYEQYF. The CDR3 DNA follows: TGCAGCGTTGTGGGGGGACTAGTAGGCTACGAGCAGTACTTC.

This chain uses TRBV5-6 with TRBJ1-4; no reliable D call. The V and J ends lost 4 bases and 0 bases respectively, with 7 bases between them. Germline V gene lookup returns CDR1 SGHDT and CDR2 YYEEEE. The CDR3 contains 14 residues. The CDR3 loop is CASSPQATNEKLFF. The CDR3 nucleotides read TGTGCCAGCAGCCCCCAGGCAACTAATGAAAAACTGTTTTTT.

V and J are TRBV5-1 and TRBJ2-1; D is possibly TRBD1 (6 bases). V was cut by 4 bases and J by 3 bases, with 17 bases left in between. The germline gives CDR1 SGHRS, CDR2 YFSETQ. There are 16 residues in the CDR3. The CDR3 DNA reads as TGCGCCAGCAGCAGCTTGACAGGTTTAAGCTACAATGAGCAGTTCTTC. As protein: CASSSLTGLSYNEQFF.

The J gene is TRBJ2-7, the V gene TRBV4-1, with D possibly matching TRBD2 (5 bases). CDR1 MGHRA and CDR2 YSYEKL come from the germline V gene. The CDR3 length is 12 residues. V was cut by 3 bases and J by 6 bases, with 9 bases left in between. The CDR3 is CASSQTAGEQYF. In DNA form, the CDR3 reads TGCGCCAGCAGCCAGACGGCGGGCGAGCAGTACTTC.

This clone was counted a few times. CDR3 in amino acids: CASSSAESSYNSPLHF. CDR3 bases: TGTGCCAGCAGCTCGGCGGAGAGCTCCTATAATTCACCCCTCCACTTT. The rearrangement joins TRBV5-5 to TRBJ1-6; D is undetermined. Deletions cut 3 bases from V and 0 bases from J, with 10 bases between. This CDR3 comprises 16 residues. The germline gives CDR1 SGHKS, CDR2 YYEKEE (reference sequence).

CDR3 sequence reads: CASCGTGSTDTQYF. The DNA of the CDR3 is TGTGCCAGCTGTGGGACAGGGAGCACAGATACGCAGTATTTT. The chain is built from TRBV6-5 and TRBJ2-3; the match to TRBD1 covers 9 bases. The length of the CDR3 is 14 residues. Germline V CDR1 and CDR2: MNHEY, SVGAGI. After removal of 8 bases from V and 0 bases from J, the junction contained 3 bases not matched to a gene.

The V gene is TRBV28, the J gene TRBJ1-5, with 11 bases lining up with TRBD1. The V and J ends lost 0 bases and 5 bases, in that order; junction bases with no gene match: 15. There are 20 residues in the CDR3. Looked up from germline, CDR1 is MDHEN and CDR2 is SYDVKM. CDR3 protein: CASSLWWWRTGGVGDQPQHF. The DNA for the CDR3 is TGTGCCAGCAGTTTATGGTGGTGGAGGACAGGGGGCGTCGGGGATCAGCCCCAGCATTTT. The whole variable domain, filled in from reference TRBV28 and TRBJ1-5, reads DVKVTQSSRYLVKRTGEKVFLECVQDMDHENMFWYRQDPGLGLRLIYFSYDVKMKEKGDIPEGYSVSREKKERFSLILESASTNQTSMYLCASSLWWWRTGGVGDQPQHFGDGTRLSIL.

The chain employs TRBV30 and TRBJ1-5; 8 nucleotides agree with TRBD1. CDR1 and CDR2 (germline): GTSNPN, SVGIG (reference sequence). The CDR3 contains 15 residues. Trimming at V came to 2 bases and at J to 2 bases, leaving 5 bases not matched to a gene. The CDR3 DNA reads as TGTGCCTGGAGTTGGACAGGGATGGGCAATCAGCCCCAGCATTTT. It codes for CAWSWTGMGNQPQHF.

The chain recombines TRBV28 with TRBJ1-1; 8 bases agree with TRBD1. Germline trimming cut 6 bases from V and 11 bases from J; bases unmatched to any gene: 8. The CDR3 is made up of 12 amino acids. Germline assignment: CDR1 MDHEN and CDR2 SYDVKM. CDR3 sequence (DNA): TGTGCCAGCAGGACGGGACAGGCCCCGGCTTTCTTT. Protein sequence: CASRTGQAPAFF.